The source of this T cell receptor (beta chain) is a study of T cell changes during pregnancy in multiple sclerosis. This CDR3 spans 18 amino acids. The germline gives CDR1 PRHDT, CDR2 FYEKMQ (reference sequence). V lost 5 bases, J lost 3 bases, and 8 bases stayed unmatched. Profiled with immunoSEQ multiplex PCR; TCRdb holds only in-frame clones, not every one. The profile covers 69,000 or so clones, with 75% to 95% appearing a single time and about 0.27% taken by the ten largest. This sample comprised CD4+ T cells from peripheral blood mononuclear cells, obtained in the third trimester of pregnancy. The clonotype was recovered from a female donor in good health, enrolled as a control in a pregnancy study. V gene TRBV13 combines with J gene TRBJ2-3, with 16 bases matching TRBD2. The CDR3 region has the DNA TGTGCCAGCAGCACGGGGACTAGCGGGGGGGTTGCTACAGATACGCAGTATTTT. The encoded protein is CASSTGTSGGVATDTQYF.